This T cell receptor (beta chain) was documented in a study of low-dose radiotherapy and immunotherapy resistance in tumors. Study-level background: Cohort 1 patients were irradiated with 0.5 Gy fractions every 2 weeks to 6.5 Gy total. Every six weeks patients received intravenous ipilimumab 1 mg/kg, and every two weeks they received intravenous nivolumab 240 mg. Aspirin 300 mg was given orally each day for four cycles from cycle 1 day 1.

Indicated time point: before trial treatment. Eligibility required advanced solid tumors lacking tumor-infiltrating lymphocytes. Germline CDR1 is SEHNR and CDR2 is FQNEAQ (reference sequence). The ends lost 8 bases at V and 4 bases at J; junction bases unmatched: 20. The CDR3 runs to 19 residues. This clonotype was detected only a few times. With TRAV- and TRBV-specific primers, first-strand cDNA was made, covering the alpha and beta chains. Over roughly 20 PCR cycles, TCRs were amplified from a constant-region primer and V-primer adapter. One entry per CDR3 protein results from TCRdb running MiXCR on the reads. Of some 82,000 distinct CDR3 sequences in the sample, approximately 19% are singletons; the top ten hold about 5.9%.

The clonotype was recovered from a male donor with prostate cancer. V and J are TRBV7-9 and TRBJ2-1; 10 nucleotides line up with TRBD2. This specimen was PBMCs, taken before treatment. The CDR3 DNA sequence: TGTGCCAGCGGTCAAAGACCCCTGGGGGGGACTAGCGAGTACAATGAGCAGTTCTTC. Protein product: CASGQRPLGGTSEYNEQFF.